These T cell receptor beta chains were read from a single sample in a study of molecular identifiers for immune sequencing clone quantification. TCRdb ran MiXCR on the PCR reads and lists one entry per CDR3 protein. The sample contains around 94,000 distinct CDR3 sequences, about 35% of which appear only once. Sequencing used naive CD8+ T cells from blood, with Jurkat cell RNA spiked in. The receptors were sampled from a human donor in good health. Some libraries in this study had Jurkat cell RNA spiked in. Both conserved end residues are part of each CDR3. A D gene is named only where the DNA matches it firmly. Part of the rows lack a size; the others show once, few, many or a class for expanded clones.

J gene	V gene	D gene	clone size	CDR3 protein	CDR3 DNA
TRBJ2-5	TRBV29-1	-	many	CSVVELGRETQYF	TGCAGCGTTGTCGAACTAGGCAGAGAGACCCAGTACTTC
TRBJ2-3	TRBV7-2	TRBD2	-	CTSSAGTSGVTDTQYF	TGTACCAGCAGCGCCGGGACTAGCGGGGTCACGGATACGCAGTATTTT
TRBJ2-1	TRBV6-6	-	-	CASSYSRYEQFF	TGTGCCAGCAGTTACTCGAGGTATGAGCAGTTCTTC
TRBJ2-2	TRBV6-5	TRBD2	few	CASSPSAGDVTGELFF	TGTGCCAGCAGTCCCTCGGCGGGGGACGTCACCGGGGAGCTGTTTTTT
TRBJ1-1	TRBV5-5	-	many	CASSFGLNTEAFF	TGTGCCAGCAGCTTCGGTCTGAACACTGAAGCTTTCTTT
TRBJ2-7	TRBV28	-	-	CASSFDRPHEQYF	TGTGCCAGCAGTTTTGACAGACCCCACGAGCAGTACTTC
TRBJ2-7	TRBV20-1	-	-	CSARKSIHEQYF	TGCAGTGCTAGGAAAAGCATCCACGAGCAGTACTTC
TRBJ2-3	TRBV20-1	-	few	CSATPSTLDTQYF	TGCAGTGCTACTCCCTCTACACTGGATACGCAGTATTTT
TRBJ2-7	TRBV28	-	-	CASSRWGRGEQYF	TGTGCCAGCTCCCGGTGGGGGCGGGGCGAGCAGTACTTC
TRBJ2-2	TRBV25-1	TRBD1	few	CASKGATGELFF	TGTGCCAGCAAGGGGGCTACCGGGGAGCTGTTTTTT
TRBJ1-1	TRBV28	-	-	CASVNLGGKNTEAFF	TGTGCCAGCGTCAACTTGGGGGGGAAGAACACTGAAGCTTTCTTT
TRBJ2-7	TRBV7-8	-	-	CASSMGGTAYEQYF	TGTGCCAGCAGCATGGGGGGGACAGCCTACGAGCAGTACTTC
TRBJ2-7	TRBV28	-	many	CASSYSYEQYF	TGTGCCAGCAGTTACTCCTACGAGCAGTACTTC
TRBJ2-5	TRBV4-3	-	-	CASSQDIMETQYF	TGCGCCAGCAGCCAAGACATCATGGAGACCCAGTACTTC
TRBJ2-3	TRBV10-3	-	-	CAISDYPEGDTQYF	TGTGCCATCAGTGATTACCCCGAGGGGGATACGCAGTATTTT
TRBJ1-4	TRBV6-1	-	few	CASNPEGATNEKLFF	TGTGCCAGCAACCCCGAGGGCGCAACTAATGAAAAACTGTTTTTT